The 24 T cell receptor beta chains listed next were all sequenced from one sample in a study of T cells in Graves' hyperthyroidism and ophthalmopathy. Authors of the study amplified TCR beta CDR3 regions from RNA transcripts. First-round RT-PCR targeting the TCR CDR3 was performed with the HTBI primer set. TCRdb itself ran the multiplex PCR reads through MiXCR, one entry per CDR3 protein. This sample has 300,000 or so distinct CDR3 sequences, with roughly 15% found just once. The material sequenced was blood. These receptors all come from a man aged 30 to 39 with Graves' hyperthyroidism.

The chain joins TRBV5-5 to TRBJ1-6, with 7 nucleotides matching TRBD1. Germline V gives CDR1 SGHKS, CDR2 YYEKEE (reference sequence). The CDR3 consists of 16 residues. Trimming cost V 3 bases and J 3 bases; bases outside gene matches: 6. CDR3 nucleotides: TGTGCCAGCAGCTCGTCCGGGACAGACTATAATTCACCCCTCCACTTT. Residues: CASSSSGTDYNSPLHF.

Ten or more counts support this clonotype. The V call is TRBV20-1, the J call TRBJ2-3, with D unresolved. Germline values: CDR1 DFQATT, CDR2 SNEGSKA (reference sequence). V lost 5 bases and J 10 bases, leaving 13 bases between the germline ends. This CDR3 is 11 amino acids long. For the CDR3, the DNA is TGCAGTGCTTTGCGGCCCGGTTCGCAGTATTTT. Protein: CSALRPGSQYF.

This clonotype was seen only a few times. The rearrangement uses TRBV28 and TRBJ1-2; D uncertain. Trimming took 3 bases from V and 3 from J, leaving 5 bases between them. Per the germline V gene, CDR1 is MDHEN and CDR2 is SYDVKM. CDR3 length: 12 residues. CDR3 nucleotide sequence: TGTGCCAGCAGTTTCCAGGACTATGGCTACACCTTC. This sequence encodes CASSFQDYGYTF.

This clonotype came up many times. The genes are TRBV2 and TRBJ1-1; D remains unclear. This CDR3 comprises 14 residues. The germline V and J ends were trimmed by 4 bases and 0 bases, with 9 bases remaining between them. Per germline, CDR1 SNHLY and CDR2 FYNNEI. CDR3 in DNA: TGTGCCAGCAGTGTCAACAGTCTGAACACTGAAGCTTTCTTT. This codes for CASSVNSLNTEAFF.

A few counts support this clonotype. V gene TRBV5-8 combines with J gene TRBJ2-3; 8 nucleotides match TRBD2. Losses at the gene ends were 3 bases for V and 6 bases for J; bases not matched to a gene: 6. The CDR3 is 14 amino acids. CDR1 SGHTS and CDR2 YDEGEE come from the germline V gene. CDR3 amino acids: CASSSEAGADTQYF. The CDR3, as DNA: TGTGCCAGCAGCTCCGAAGCGGGAGCGGATACGCAGTATTTT.

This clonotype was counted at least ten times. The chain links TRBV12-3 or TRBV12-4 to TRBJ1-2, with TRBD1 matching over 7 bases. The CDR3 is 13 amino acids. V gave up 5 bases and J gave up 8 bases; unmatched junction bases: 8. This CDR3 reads CASSVGQALGYTF. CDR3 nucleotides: TGTGCCAGCAGTGTCGGACAGGCCCTAGGCTACACCTTC.

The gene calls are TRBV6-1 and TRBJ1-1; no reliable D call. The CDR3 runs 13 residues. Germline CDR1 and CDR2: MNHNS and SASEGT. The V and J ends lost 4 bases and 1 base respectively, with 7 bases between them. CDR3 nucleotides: TGTGCCAGCAGTGGTACACAGAACACTGAAGCTTTCTTT. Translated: CASSGTQNTEAFF.

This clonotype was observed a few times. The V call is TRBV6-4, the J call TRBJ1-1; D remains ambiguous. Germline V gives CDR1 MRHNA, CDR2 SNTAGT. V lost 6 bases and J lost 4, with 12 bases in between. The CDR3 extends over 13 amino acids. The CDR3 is CASSRSEATEAFF. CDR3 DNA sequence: TGTGCCAGCAGCCGCAGTGAAGCCACTGAAGCTTTCTTT.

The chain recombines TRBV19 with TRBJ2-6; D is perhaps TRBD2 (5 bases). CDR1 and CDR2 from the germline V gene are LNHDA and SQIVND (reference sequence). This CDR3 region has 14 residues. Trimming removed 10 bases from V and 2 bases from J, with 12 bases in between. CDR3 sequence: CATAGYPGANVLTF. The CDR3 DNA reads TGTGCCACCGCGGGCTACCCTGGGGCCAACGTCCTGACTTTC.

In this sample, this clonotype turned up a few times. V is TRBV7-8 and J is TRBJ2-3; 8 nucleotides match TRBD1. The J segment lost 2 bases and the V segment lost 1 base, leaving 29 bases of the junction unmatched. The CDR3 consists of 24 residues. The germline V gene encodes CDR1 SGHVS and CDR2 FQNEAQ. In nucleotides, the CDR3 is TGTGCCAGCAGCTTAGTAGAGACAGGGGTTTCCTATCCCGACACTCCACCCCCCACAGATACGCAGTATTTT. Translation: CASSLVETGVSYPDTPPPTDTQYF.

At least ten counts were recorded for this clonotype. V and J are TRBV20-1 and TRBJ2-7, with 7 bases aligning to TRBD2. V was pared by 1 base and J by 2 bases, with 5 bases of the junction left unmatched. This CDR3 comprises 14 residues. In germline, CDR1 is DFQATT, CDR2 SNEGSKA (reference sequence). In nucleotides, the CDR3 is TGCAGTGCTAGAGCGCGAGCGGGAACCTACGAGCAGTACTTC. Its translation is CSARARAGTYEQYF.

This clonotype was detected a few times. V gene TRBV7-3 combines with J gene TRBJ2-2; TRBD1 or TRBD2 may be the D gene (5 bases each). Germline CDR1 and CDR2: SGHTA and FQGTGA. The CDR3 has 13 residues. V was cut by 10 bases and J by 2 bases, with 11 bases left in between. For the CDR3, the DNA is TGTGCCACCGGGGCGGTTAACACCGGGGAGCTGTTTTTT. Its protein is CATGAVNTGELFF.

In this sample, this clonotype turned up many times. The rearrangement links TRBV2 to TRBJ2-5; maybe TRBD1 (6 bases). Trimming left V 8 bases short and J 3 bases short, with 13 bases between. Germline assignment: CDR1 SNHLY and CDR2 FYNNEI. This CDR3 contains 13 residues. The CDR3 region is CASERDRKETQYF. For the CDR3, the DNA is TGTGCCAGCGAGCGAGACAGGAAAGAGACCCAGTACTTC.

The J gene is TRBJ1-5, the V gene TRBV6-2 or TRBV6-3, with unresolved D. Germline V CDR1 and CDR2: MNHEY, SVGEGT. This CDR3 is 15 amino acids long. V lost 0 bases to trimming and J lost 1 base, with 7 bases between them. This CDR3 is CASSYSSRSNQPQHF. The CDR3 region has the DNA TGTGCCAGCAGTTACTCGAGCCGAAGCAATCAGCCCCAGCATTTT.

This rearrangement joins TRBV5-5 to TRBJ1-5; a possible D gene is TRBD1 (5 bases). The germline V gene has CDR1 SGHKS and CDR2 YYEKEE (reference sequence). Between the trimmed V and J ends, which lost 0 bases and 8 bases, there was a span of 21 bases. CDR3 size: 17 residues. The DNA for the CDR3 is TGTGCCAGCAGCTTGGCGCCCATCACAGGTCCGTTCGAGCCCCAGCATTTT. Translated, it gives CASSLAPITGPFEPQHF.

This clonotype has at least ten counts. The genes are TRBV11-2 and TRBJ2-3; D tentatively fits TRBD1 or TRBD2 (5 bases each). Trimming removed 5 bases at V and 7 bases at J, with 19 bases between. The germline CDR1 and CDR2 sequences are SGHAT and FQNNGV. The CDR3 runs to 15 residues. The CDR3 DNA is TGTGCCAGCAGCCCGATAGCCGGGGCAACCTATACGCAGTATTTT. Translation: CASSPIAGATYTQYF. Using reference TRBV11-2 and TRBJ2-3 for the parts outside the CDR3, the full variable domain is EAGVAQSPRYKIIEKRQSVAFWCNPISGHATLYWYQQILGQGPKLLIQFQNNGVVDDSQLPKDRFSAERLKGVDSTLKIQPAKLEDSAVYLCASSPIAGATYTQYFGPGTRLTVL.

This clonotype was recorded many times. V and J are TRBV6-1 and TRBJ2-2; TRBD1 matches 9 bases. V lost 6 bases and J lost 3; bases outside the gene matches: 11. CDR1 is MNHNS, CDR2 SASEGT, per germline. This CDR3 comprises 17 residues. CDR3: CASRSRGTGWDTGELFF. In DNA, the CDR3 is TGTGCCAGCAGATCTCGGGGGACAGGGTGGGACACCGGGGAGCTGTTTTTT.

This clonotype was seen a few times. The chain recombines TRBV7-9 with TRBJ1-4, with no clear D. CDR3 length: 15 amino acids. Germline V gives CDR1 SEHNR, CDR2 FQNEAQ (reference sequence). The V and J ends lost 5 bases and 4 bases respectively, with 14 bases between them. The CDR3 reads CASSNGRRVNEKLFF. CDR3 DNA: TGTGCCAGCAGCAACGGGAGGCGGGTTAATGAAAAACTGTTTTTT.

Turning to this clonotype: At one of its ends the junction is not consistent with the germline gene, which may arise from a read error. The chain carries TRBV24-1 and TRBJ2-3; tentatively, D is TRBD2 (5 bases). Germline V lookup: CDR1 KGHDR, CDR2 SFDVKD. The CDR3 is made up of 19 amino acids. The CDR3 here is CATSDRRFPRSPSTDTRYF. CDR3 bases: TGTGCCACCAGTGATCGGCGGTTCCCTAGGTCCCCTAGCACAGATACGCGGTATTTT.

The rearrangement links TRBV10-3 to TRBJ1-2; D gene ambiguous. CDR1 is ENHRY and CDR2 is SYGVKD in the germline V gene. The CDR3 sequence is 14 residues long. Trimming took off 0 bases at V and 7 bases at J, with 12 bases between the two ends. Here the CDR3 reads CAISESRGNGGYTF. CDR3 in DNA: TGTGCCATCAGTGAGTCGAGAGGGAATGGTGGCTACACCTTC.

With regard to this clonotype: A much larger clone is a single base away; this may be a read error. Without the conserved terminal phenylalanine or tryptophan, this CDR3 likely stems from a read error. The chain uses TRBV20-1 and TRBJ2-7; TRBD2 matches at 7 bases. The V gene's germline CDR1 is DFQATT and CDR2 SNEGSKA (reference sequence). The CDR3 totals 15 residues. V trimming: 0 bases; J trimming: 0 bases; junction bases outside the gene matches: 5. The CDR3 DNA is TGCAGTGCTAGAGAAGGACTAGGTTCCTCCTACGAGCAGTACCTC. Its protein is CSAREGLGSSYEQYL.

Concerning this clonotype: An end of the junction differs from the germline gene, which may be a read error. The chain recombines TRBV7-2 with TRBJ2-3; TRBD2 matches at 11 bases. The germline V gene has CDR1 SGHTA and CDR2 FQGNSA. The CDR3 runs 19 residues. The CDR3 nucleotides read TGCGCCAGCAGCTCACAAACTAGCGGGAGTTGGAGGGGCACAGATACGCAGTATTTT. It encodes CASSSQTSGSWRGTDTQYF.

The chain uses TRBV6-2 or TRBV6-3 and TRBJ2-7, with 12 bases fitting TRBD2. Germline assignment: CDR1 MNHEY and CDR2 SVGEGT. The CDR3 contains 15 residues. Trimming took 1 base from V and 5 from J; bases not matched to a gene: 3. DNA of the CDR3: TGTGCCAGCAGTTACTTGACTAGCGGGAGCCACGAGCAGTACTTC. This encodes CASSYLTSGSHEQYF.

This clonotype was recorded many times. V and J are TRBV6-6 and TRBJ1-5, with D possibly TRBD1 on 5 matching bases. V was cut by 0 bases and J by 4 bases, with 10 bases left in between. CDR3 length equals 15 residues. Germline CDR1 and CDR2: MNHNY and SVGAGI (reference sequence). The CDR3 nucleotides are TGTGCCAGCAGTTACTCGACGACAGCAAATCAGCCCCAGCATTTT. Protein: CASSYSTTANQPQHF.